Each of the 23 T cell receptor beta chains below was sequenced from the same sample in a study of blood T cell repertoires in COVID-19. Produced via immunoSEQ multiplex PCR; TCRdb's table is partial and in-frame only. The sample records some 290,000 clones, about 88% being singletons. Sequences were obtained from peripheral blood. Receptor source: a man between 18 and 35 years old with active or convalescent COVID-19.

This chain connects TRBV6-5 to TRBJ2-7; a possible D gene is TRBD2 (6 bases). Trimming shortened V by 6 bases and J by 5 bases, and 17 bases separated the two germline ends. The CDR3 extends over 14 amino acids. Germline V gives CDR1 MNHEY, CDR2 SVGAGI. The DNA for the CDR3 is TGTGCCAGCAGCCCGAAGGGAGGAAACCACGAGCAGTACTTC. Amino acid sequence: CASSPKGGNHEQYF.

This sequence joins TRBV5-1 and TRBJ1-5; D gene uncertain. Between the trimmed V and J ends, which lost 0 bases and 4 bases, there was a span of 5 bases. CDR1 and CDR2 from the germline V gene are SGHRS and YFSETQ. The CDR3 is 13 residues long. Here the CDR3 reads CASSLGVNQPQHF. The DNA for the CDR3 is TGCGCCAGCAGCTTGGGCGTGAATCAGCCCCAGCATTTT.

The chain is built from TRBV9 and TRBJ2-1; tentative D call: TRBD1 (6 bases). V was cut by 3 bases and J by 10 bases, with 14 bases left in between. CDR1 and CDR2 from the germline V gene are SGDLS and YYNGEE. CDR3 length equals 13 residues. The CDR3 here is CASSGDTQREQFF. CDR3 DNA sequence: TGTGCCAGCAGCGGGGACACGCAGCGGGAGCAGTTCTTC.

The J gene is TRBJ1-4, the V gene TRBV2; D unresolved. Trimming left V 6 bases short and J 2 bases short, with 10 bases between. The CDR3 has 14 amino acids. CDR1 SNHLY and CDR2 FYNNEI come from the germline V gene. The CDR3 sequence is CASRVTSTNEKLFF. The CDR3 region has the DNA TGTGCCAGCAGGGTGACTTCCACTAATGAAAAACTGTTTTTT. The entire variable domain, with the rest obtained from reference TRBV2 and TRBJ1-4, is as follows: EPEVTQTPSHQVTQMGQEVILRCVPISNHLYFYWYRQILGQKVEFLVSFYNNEISEKSEIFDDQFSVERPDGSNFTLKIRSTKLEDSAMYFCASRVTSTNEKLFFGSGTQLSVL.

V and J are TRBV5-8 and TRBJ1-1; weak D call: TRBD1 (5 bases). V was cut by 0 bases and J by 5 bases, with 11 bases left in between. Germline lookup yields CDR1 SGHTS and CDR2 YDEGEE. The CDR3 consists of 14 residues. Here the CDR3 reads CASSLVQGGTEAFF. CDR3 bases: TGTGCCAGCAGCTTGGTGCAGGGTGGGACTGAAGCTTTCTTT. The variable domain in full, completed from reference TRBV5-8 and TRBJ1-1, reads EAGVTQSPTHLIKTRGQQATLRCSPISGHTSVYWYQQALGLGLQFLLWYDEGEERNRGNFPPRFSGRQFPNYSSELNVNALELEDSALYLCASSLVQGGTEAFFGQGTRLTVV.

This clone was counted between two and nine times. This chain links TRBV5-1 with TRBJ1-2, with TRBD1 as a possible D gene (6 bases). The CDR3 extends over 16 amino acids. The V gene's germline CDR1 is SGHRS and CDR2 YFSETQ. Deletions cut 0 bases from V and 8 bases from J, with 20 bases between. CDR3 nucleotides: TGCGCCAGCAGCTTGGGGGTCACAGGGTCGATGGAAGGCTACACCTTC. It yields the protein CASSLGVTGSMEGYTF.

This clone was seen more than once but under ten times. This chain connects TRBV28 to TRBJ1-5, with D perhaps TRBD1 (6 bases). The CDR3 totals 13 residues. V shed 5 bases and J shed 9 bases, with 14 bases lying between them. Germline CDR1 is MDHEN and CDR2 is SYDVKM. As DNA, the CDR3 is TGTGCCAGCAGTAAACAGGGAAGACCGCCCCAGCATTTT. The encoded protein is CASSKQGRPPQHF.

This clone has only one observation. This chain joins TRBV2 and TRBJ2-1; possible D gene TRBD2, 6 bases. Germline lookup yields CDR1 SNHLY and CDR2 FYNNEI. The CDR3 contains 13 residues. The V and J ends lost 6 bases and 10 bases respectively, with 16 bases between them. The CDR3 spells CASSLAGSWEQFF. CDR3 nucleotides: TGTGCCAGCAGCCTGGCGGGGTCGTGGGAGCAGTTCTTC.

The V and J genes are TRBV7-3 and TRBJ2-2; 7 positions match TRBD1. CDR3 length equals 15 residues. Trimming removed 6 bases from V and 4 bases from J; junction bases left unmatched: 8. CDR1 and CDR2 from the germline V gene are SGHTA and FQGTGA. CDR3 protein: CASSAGTASTGELFF. For the CDR3, the DNA is TGTGCCAGCAGTGCCGGGACAGCCAGCACCGGGGAGCTGTTTTTT.

The chain employs TRBV12-3 or TRBV12-4 and TRBJ1-5, with D perhaps TRBD1 (6 bases). V was cut by 11 bases and J by 5 bases, with 16 bases left in between. The CDR3 runs 13 residues. The DNA for the CDR3 is TGTGCCTCCTCTACAGGGTACGATCAGCCCCAGCATTTT. Translating gives CASSTGYDQPQHF.

The chain carries TRBV15 and TRBJ1-1; tentatively, D is TRBD1 (6 bases). V was shortened by 3 bases and J by 12 bases, with 17 bases between the two germline ends. The germline V gene encodes CDR1 LNHNV and CDR2 YYDKDF (reference sequence). The CDR3 sequence is 13 residues long. For the CDR3, the DNA is TGTGCCACCAGCAGCCGGGACAAGGGAAATTCTTTCTTT. Amino acids: CATSSRDKGNSFF.

V and J are TRBV24-1 and TRBJ1-4, with 9 bases fitting TRBD1. The germline V gene has CDR1 KGHDR and CDR2 SFDVKD. V lost 3 bases and J lost 8; bases outside the gene matches: 6. The CDR3 extends over 15 amino acids. As DNA, the CDR3 is TGTGCCACCAGTGATCCCCGACAGGGGGGAGAAAAACTGTTTTTT. Protein sequence: CATSDPRQGGEKLFF.

This chain connects TRBV28 to TRBJ2-5; perhaps D is TRBD1 or TRBD2 (5 bases each). V gave up 10 bases and J gave up 5 bases, with 11 bases separating them. The CDR3 consists of 11 residues. CDR1 is MDHEN, CDR2 SYDVKM, per germline. Here the CDR3 DNA reads TGTGCCACCAGAGGGGTGGAGACCCAGTACTTC. This translates into CATRGVETQYF.

V and J are TRBV6-5 and TRBJ2-7; 8 bases are shared with TRBD1. J was trimmed by 3 bases and V by 11 bases; bases with no gene match: 9. This CDR3 has 13 amino acids. Germline CDR1 MNHEY, CDR2 SVGAGI. In DNA form, the CDR3 reads TGTGCCGCAATCAGAACAGGGGGCTACGAGCAGTACTTC. The encoded protein is CAAIRTGGYEQYF.

This clone is a singleton in its sample. The CDR3 loop is CSVETERQWGGKQYF. CDR3 nucleotide sequence: TGCAGCGTTGAGACCGAACGACAGTGGGGAGGGAAGCAGTACTTC. The V gene is TRBV29-1, the J gene TRBJ2-7; 7 positions agree with TRBD2. The CDR3 sequence is 15 residues long. Trimming cost V 3 bases and J 8 bases; bases outside gene matches: 16. Germline CDR1 and CDR2: SQVTM and ANQGSEA.

This rearrangement joins TRBV9 to TRBJ2-1; D possibly corresponds to TRBD1 (6 bases). Germline CDR1 SGDLS, CDR2 YYNGEE. Between the trimmed V and J ends, which lost 3 bases and 6 bases, there was a span of 7 bases. The CDR3 runs to 12 residues. In DNA form, the CDR3 reads TGTGCCAGCAGCGAACAGGGCAATGAGCAGTTCTTC. Protein: CASSEQGNEQFF.

This chain connects TRBV9 to TRBJ1-3; D unclear. This CDR3 is 14 amino acids long. The germline CDR1 and CDR2 sequences are SGDLS and YYNGEE. Trimming took off 2 bases at V and 10 bases at J, with 16 bases between the two ends. The CDR3: CASSVGFLEETIYF. The CDR3 nucleotides read TGTGCCAGCAGCGTCGGATTCTTGGAGGAGACCATATATTTT.

This clone has just one count. V gene TRBV6-5 combines with J gene TRBJ1-1; 7 positions agree with TRBD1. This CDR3 contains 12 residues. V dropped 4 bases and J dropped 8; count of bases not matched to a gene: 4. Germline V gives CDR1 MNHEY, CDR2 SVGAGI. CDR3: CASSSGQEEAFF. For the CDR3, the DNA is TGTGCCAGCAGTTCCGGACAGGAAGAAGCTTTCTTT.

The chain is built from TRBV6-5 and TRBJ2-2; D might be TRBD1 (5 bases). Germline V lookup: CDR1 MNHEY, CDR2 SVGAGI. The CDR3 sequence is 16 residues long. V was shortened by 2 bases and J by 5 bases, with 15 bases between the two germline ends. The CDR3 is CASSYRAGPLTGELFF. CDR3 in DNA: TGTGCCAGCAGTTACAGGGCAGGGCCCCTGACCGGGGAGCTGTTTTTT.

The table lists this clone with a count of one. This chain's CDR3 is CASSFSIGNTIYF. The CDR3 DNA sequence: TGTGCCAGCAGTTTTTCAATCGGAAACACCATATATTTT. This chain uses TRBV28 with TRBJ1-3; D gene ambiguous. V was trimmed by 3 bases and J by 4 bases, leaving 7 bases between them. CDR1 and CDR2 (germline): MDHEN, SYDVKM. The CDR3 is 13 amino acids.

This clone has just a few counts. The chain employs TRBV5-4 and TRBJ1-2; D gene uncertain. From germline, CDR1 is SGHNT and CDR2 YYREEE (reference sequence). The CDR3 runs to 13 residues. Deletions cut 5 bases from V and 4 bases from J, with 12 bases between. CDR3 coding DNA: TGTGCCAGCAGGGAGGGAAGTTCCTATGGCTACACCTTC. It is translated as CASREGSSYGYTF.

The DNA of the CDR3 is TGTGCCAGCAGTTACTCCACAACAGGGGGGACAGATACGCAGTATTTT. It specifies CASSYSTTGGTDTQYF. The chain combines TRBV6-5 with TRBJ2-3; 8 nucleotides align to TRBD1. The CDR3 has 16 residues. The germline V gene has CDR1 MNHEY and CDR2 SVGAGI. Losses at the gene ends were 0 bases for V and 3 bases for J; bases not matched to a gene: 5.

The V and J genes are TRBV23-1 and TRBJ1-2; 7 positions agree with TRBD1. TRBV23-1 is an ORF, with its function uncertain. The CDR3 length is 14 residues. V was pared by 2 bases and J by 4 bases, with 4 bases of the junction left unmatched. The CDR3 region has the DNA TGCGCCAGCAGTCAACAGGACAGGCCCTATGGCTACACCTTC. Its translation: CASSQQDRPYGYTF.